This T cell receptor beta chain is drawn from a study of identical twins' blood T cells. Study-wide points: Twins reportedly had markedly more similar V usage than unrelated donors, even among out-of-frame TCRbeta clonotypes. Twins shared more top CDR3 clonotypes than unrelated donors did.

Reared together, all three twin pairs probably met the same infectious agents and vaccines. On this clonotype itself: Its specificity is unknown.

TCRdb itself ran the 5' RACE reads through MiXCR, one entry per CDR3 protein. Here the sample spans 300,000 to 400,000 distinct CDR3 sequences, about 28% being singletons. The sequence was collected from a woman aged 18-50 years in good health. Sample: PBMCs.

This CDR3 reads CASSPSGFNQPQHF. The CDR3 region has the DNA TGTGCCAGCAGCCCCTCGGGTTTCAATCAGCCCCAGCATTTT. The genes are TRBV7-9 and TRBJ1-5; D unclear. CDR3 length equals 14 residues. Trimming shortened V by 5 bases and J by 3 bases, and 11 bases separated the two germline ends. CDR1 SEHNR and CDR2 FQNEAQ come from the germline V gene (reference sequence).